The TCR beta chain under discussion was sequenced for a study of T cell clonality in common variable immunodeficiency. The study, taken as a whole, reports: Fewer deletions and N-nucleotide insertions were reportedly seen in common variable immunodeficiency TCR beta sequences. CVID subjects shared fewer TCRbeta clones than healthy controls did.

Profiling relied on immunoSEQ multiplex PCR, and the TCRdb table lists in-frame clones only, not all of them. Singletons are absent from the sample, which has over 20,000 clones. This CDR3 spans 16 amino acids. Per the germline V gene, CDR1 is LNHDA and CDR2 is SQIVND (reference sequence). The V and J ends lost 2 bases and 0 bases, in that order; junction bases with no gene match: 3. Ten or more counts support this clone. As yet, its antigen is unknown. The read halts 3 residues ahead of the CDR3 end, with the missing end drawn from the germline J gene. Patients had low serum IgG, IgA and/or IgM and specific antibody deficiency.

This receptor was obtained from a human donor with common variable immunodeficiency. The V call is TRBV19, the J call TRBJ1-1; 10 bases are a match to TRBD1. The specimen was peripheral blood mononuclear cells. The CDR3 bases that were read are TGTGCCAGTAGTATAAGGACAGGGGGTGTGAACACTGAA. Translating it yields CASSIRTGGVNTE. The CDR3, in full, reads CASSIRTGGVNTEAFF.